Sequencing of this T cell receptor beta chain was carried out in a study of OX40 agonist ivuxolimab in advanced cancers. Drawing of blood for sampling happened at baseline, at cycle 4 day 1, and at cycle 7 day 1. Assay used: immunoSEQ multiplex PCR; TCRdb lists only in-frame clones, some missing. The table includes more than 65,000 clones, 85% detected once. The CDR3 has 14 residues. The V end was cut by 0 bases, the J end by 7 bases, with 13 bases between. In germline, CDR1 is SGHRS, CDR2 YFSETQ. Whole-study findings and limits: Several nonresponders also turned out to have low normalized T-cell clonal expansion.

With respect to this clone: Antigen unknown.

Sequenced here: CD4+ or CD8+ T cells sorted from blood, sampled in a trial of the OX40 agonist ivuxolimab. This sequence originates from an adult with an advanced solid tumor such as melanoma, head and neck, liver or kidney cancer. The chain joins TRBV5-1 to TRBJ1-1; a weak D match, TRBD1 (6 bases). The CDR3 nucleotides are TGCGCCAGCAGCTTGGCGGGGGCGGTGGATGAAGCTTTCTTT. Translation gives CASSLAGAVDEAFF.